One sample yielded the 14 T cell receptor beta chains listed below, sequenced in a study of blood T cell repertoires in COVID-19. Here immunoSEQ multiplex PCR was the method, and the copy in TCRdb shows in-frame clones only, minus some. The sample consists of 200,000 or so clones, more than 85% of them appearing once. The material sequenced was peripheral blood. These receptors came from a middle-aged man with active or convalescent COVID-19.

This rearrangement joins TRBV18 to TRBJ1-1, with D perhaps matching TRBD1 (5 bases). Germline CDR1 reads KGHSH; CDR2 reads LQKENI. CDR3 length equals 14 residues. The germline V and J ends were trimmed by 3 bases and 4 bases, with 12 bases remaining between them. CDR3 DNA: TGTGCCAGCTCACCTAGTCAGGGTTTCACTGAAGCTTTCTTT. Translated, it gives CASSPSQGFTEAFF.

The chain uses TRBV10-3 and TRBJ1-5; TRBD1 matches at 7 bases. The CDR3 is 14 amino acids. The junction had 8 bases not matched to a gene; V was cut back by 10 bases and J by 2 bases. CDR1 is ENHRY, CDR2 SYGVKD, per germline. CDR3 DNA sequence: TGTGCCACAGGACAAGACAGGGGCAATCAGCCCCAGCATTTT. Residues: CATGQDRGNQPQHF.

The gene calls are TRBV20-1 and TRBJ2-7, with D perhaps matching TRBD1 (7 bases). Germline CDR1 and CDR2: DFQATT and SNEGSKA (reference sequence). This CDR3 has 14 amino acids. V was pared by 3 bases and J by 3 bases, with 15 bases between. The CDR3 bases are TGCAGTGCTAGTAGGTCGCAGGGGGGCTACGAGCAGTACTTC. It is translated as CSASRSQGGYEQYF.

The chain combines TRBV10-3 with TRBJ1-1, with TRBD1 identical over 9 bases. This CDR3 is 14 amino acids long. V dropped 4 bases and J dropped 5; count of bases not matched to a gene: 5. Germline lookup yields CDR1 ENHRY and CDR2 SYGVKD. CDR3 DNA sequence: TGTGCCATCAGTGCTACAGGGGGCTGGACTGAAGCTTTCTTT. Its translation: CAISATGGWTEAFF.

This clone was seen once. The chain uses TRBV6-5 and TRBJ2-1; D might be TRBD2 (5 bases). Germline CDR1 and CDR2: MNHEY and SVGAGI. There are 14 residues in the CDR3. The V end lost 2 bases, the J end lost 2 bases, and 7 bases lay between the germline ends. The CDR3 reads CASSYGGPYNEQFF. In DNA form, the CDR3 reads TGTGCCAGCAGTTACGGCGGGCCCTACAATGAGCAGTTCTTC.

The V gene is TRBV11-2, the J gene TRBJ2-1; TRBD2 agrees at 12 bases. Trimming removed 5 bases from V and 3 bases from J; junction bases left unmatched: 5. Germline lookup yields CDR1 SGHAT and CDR2 FQNNGV. The CDR3 is made up of 16 amino acids. As DNA, the CDR3 is TGTGCCAGCAGCCCCTGGACTAGCGGGGTCTACAATGAGCAGTTCTTC. Its protein is CASSPWTSGVYNEQFF.

The rearrangement joins TRBV6-5 to TRBJ2-7; weak D call: TRBD2 (5 bases). CDR1 MNHEY and CDR2 SVGAGI come from the germline V gene. There are 14 residues in the CDR3. V was pared by 4 bases and J by 0 bases, with 10 bases between. The CDR3 bases are TGTGCCAGCAGTTCATCTACTAGCTCCTACGAGCAGTACTTC. Translating it yields CASSSSTSSYEQYF.

The rearrangement links TRBV28 to TRBJ2-5; 10 bases are a match to TRBD2. Per the germline V gene, CDR1 is MDHEN and CDR2 is SYDVKM. CDR3 length: 17 amino acids. J lost 2 bases, V lost 3 bases, and 9 bases had no gene match. CDR3 protein: CASSFRASGSGQETQYF. The CDR3, as DNA: TGTGCCAGCAGTTTCCGGGCTAGCGGGAGCGGACAAGAGACCCAGTACTTC.

The J gene is TRBJ2-4, the V gene TRBV2; the match to TRBD1 covers 9 bases. This CDR3 spans 15 amino acids. Unmatched junction bases numbered 10, after V lost 6 bases and J lost 7 bases. The germline CDR1 and CDR2 sequences are SNHLY and FYNNEI. The DNA of the CDR3 is TGTGCCAGCAGATACGAGGGACAGGGCTGGAACATTCAGTACTTC. Protein sequence: CASRYEGQGWNIQYF.

The rearrangement uses TRBV12-3 or TRBV12-4 and TRBJ1-5; TRBD1 matches at 8 bases. The CDR3 extends over 13 amino acids. V trimming: 5 bases; J trimming: 5 bases; junction bases outside the gene matches: 2. CDR3 in DNA: TGTGCCAGCAGTCTACAGGGGGATCAGCCCCAGCATTTT. It is translated as CASSLQGDQPQHF.

The rearrangement uses TRBV18 and TRBJ2-5, with a possible D match to TRBD1 (6 bases). CDR1 and CDR2 from the germline V gene are KGHSH and LQKENI. V was pared by 6 bases and J by 5 bases, with 19 bases between. CDR3 length: 15 residues. Here the CDR3 DNA reads TGTGCCAGCTCCCGCACAACAGGGCAAGTGGAGACCCAGTACTTC. Translated, it gives CASSRTTGQVETQYF.

This chain connects TRBV2 to TRBJ1-5; D is perhaps TRBD1 (6 bases). This CDR3 region has 14 residues. V lost 4 bases and J 10 bases, leaving 17 bases between the germline ends. The germline V gene has CDR1 SNHLY and CDR2 FYNNEI. CDR3 nucleotides: TGTGCCAGCAGTGGGGGGGGCGCTTATCGACCCCAGCATTTT. It yields the protein CASSGGGAYRPQHF. The full variable domain, its missing parts supplied by reference TRBV2 and TRBJ1-5, is EPEVTQTPSHQVTQMGQEVILRCVPISNHLYFYWYRQILGQKVEFLVSFYNNEISEKSEIFDDQFSVERPDGSNFTLKIRSTKLEDSAMYFCASSGGGAYRPQHFGDGTRLSIL.

The chain links TRBV4-2 to TRBJ1-5; D perhaps matches TRBD1 (6 bases). This CDR3 has 16 residues. Germline V gene lookup returns CDR1 LGHNA and CDR2 YNFKEQ. V shed 1 base and J shed 1 base, with 11 bases lying between them. The CDR3: CASSQASGQSNQPQHF. CDR3 DNA sequence: TGTGCCAGCAGCCAAGCATCCGGACAGAGCAATCAGCCCCAGCATTTT.

The genes are TRBV28 and TRBJ1-2; D is perhaps TRBD1 (5 bases). Germline V gene lookup returns CDR1 MDHEN and CDR2 SYDVKM. CDR3 length: 14 residues. V was shortened by 4 bases and J by 8 bases, with 17 bases between the two germline ends. CDR3 region: CASSSPGRAEGYTF. The CDR3 region has the DNA TGTGCCAGCAGTTCCCCGGGCAGGGCAGAAGGCTACACCTTC.